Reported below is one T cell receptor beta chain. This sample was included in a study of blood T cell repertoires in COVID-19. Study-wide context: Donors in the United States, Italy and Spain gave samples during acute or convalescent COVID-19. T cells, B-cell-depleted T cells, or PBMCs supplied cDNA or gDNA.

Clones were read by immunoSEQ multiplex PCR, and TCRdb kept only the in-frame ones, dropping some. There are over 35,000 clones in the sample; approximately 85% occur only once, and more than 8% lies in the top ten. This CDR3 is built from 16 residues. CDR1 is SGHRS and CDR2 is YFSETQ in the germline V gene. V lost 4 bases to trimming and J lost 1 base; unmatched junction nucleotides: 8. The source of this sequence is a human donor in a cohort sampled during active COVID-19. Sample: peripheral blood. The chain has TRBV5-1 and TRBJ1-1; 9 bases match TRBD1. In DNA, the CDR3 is TGCGCCAGCAGCCCGGAGGGGACAGGGAGGAACACTGAAGCTTTCTTT. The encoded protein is CASSPEGTGRNTEAFF.